This note documents a single TCR beta chain sequence. The sample is drawn from a study of blood T cell repertoires in COVID-19. Whole-study context: The samples span acute and convalescent COVID-19 from the United States, Italy and Spain.

Repertoires were generated with immunoSEQ multiplex PCR, while TCRdb's copy carries only in-frame clones and drops some. The data show a few hundred thousand clones, with approximately 80% seen just once and about 10% held by the top ten. CDR3 size: 18 residues. Germline CDR1 and CDR2: MGHDK and SYGVNS. V lost 4 bases to trimming and J lost 0 bases; unmatched junction nucleotides: 9. This clonotype was sampled from a man aged 50 or older with active or convalescent COVID-19. V is TRBV25-1 and J is TRBJ2-6; 7 nucleotides line up with TRBD1. The sequenced sample was peripheral blood. CDR3 sequence (DNA): TGTGCCAGCAGTGGCACAGGGGTGGGGATCTCTGGGGCCAACGTCCTGACTTTC. Encoded protein: CASSGTGVGISGANVLTF.